One sample yielded the 19 T cell receptor beta chains listed below, sequenced in a study of blood T cell repertoires in COVID-19. Measured with immunoSEQ multiplex PCR; TCRdb has only the in-frame clones, and not every one. Of a few hundred thousand clones in the sample, approximately 88% were seen once. The specimen sequenced was peripheral blood. The receptors shown here come from a woman in her forties who had recovered from COVID-19.

This sequence joins TRBV5-1 and TRBJ2-7, with a possible D match to TRBD1 (6 bases). V was shortened by 4 bases and J by 1 base, with 15 bases between the two germline ends. The CDR3 contains 15 residues. Germline-derived CDR1 and CDR2 are SGHRS and YFSETQ. DNA for the CDR3: TGCGCCAGCAGCCCGGGGACACTTGAATCCTACGAGCAGTACTTC. Protein: CASSPGTLESYEQYF.

The V gene is TRBV20-1, the J gene TRBJ2-1, with 8 nucleotides matching TRBD2. CDR1 and CDR2 from the germline V gene are DFQATT and SNEGSKA (reference sequence). The CDR3 has 11 amino acids. The J segment lost 7 bases and the V segment lost 7 bases, leaving 3 bases of the junction unmatched. CDR3 amino acids: CSGTSPNEQFF. The CDR3 DNA reads as TGCAGTGGGACTAGCCCAAATGAGCAGTTCTTC.

V usage is TRBV11-2 and J usage is TRBJ2-7, with D perhaps matching TRBD2 (6 bases). Germline CDR1 SGHAT, CDR2 FQNNGV. The V and J ends lost 3 bases and 5 bases respectively, with 11 bases between them. The CDR3 loop spans 13 amino acids. CDR3 residues: CASSFSGSDEQYF. CDR3 DNA sequence: TGTGCCAGCAGCTTCTCCGGGAGTGACGAGCAGTACTTC.

Remarks on this clone: At one boundary the junction diverges from the germline segment, which might be a read error. The rearrangement links TRBV9 to TRBJ1-2; no definite D call. CDR1 is SGDLS and CDR2 is YYNGEE in the germline V gene. The CDR3 is 15 residues long. The CDR3 reads CASSVANEGLYRYTF. In DNA, the CDR3 is TGTGCCAGCAGCGTAGCTAATGAGGGCCTCTATCGCTACACCTTC.

V is TRBV20-1 and J is TRBJ1-2; D unclear. CDR1 DFQATT and CDR2 SNEGSKA come from the germline V gene (reference sequence). The CDR3 runs to 13 residues. V lost 3 bases and J 3 bases, leaving 11 bases between the germline ends. The CDR3: CSASVPFDYGYTF. Here the CDR3 DNA reads TGCAGTGCTAGTGTCCCGTTCGACTATGGCTACACCTTC.

This chain uses TRBV18 with TRBJ2-5; a possible D gene is TRBD2 (7 bases). The CDR3 loop spans 15 amino acids. The V gene's germline CDR1 is KGHSH and CDR2 LQKENI. The ends were cut back, 5 bases at V and 2 bases at J, with 15 bases in the middle. The CDR3 nucleotides read TGTGCCAGCTCAGCAGTAGGGGGGGGTCAAGAGACCCAGTACTTC. This sequence encodes CASSAVGGGQETQYF.

The V call is TRBV28, the J call TRBJ2-7, with D maybe TRBD2 (5 bases). The germline V gene has CDR1 MDHEN and CDR2 SYDVKM. V was shortened by 7 bases and J by 1 base, with 8 bases between the two germline ends. The CDR3 contains 12 residues. The CDR3 region is CASTRGSYEQYF. In DNA form, the CDR3 reads TGTGCCAGCACCCGAGGGTCCTACGAGCAGTACTTC.

This clone appeared a single time. The gene calls are TRBV5-1 and TRBJ2-7; 7 nucleotides align to TRBD2. Germline trimming cut 1 base from V and 6 bases from J; bases unmatched to any gene: 4. CDR3 length: 13 amino acids. Germline V gene lookup returns CDR1 SGHRS and CDR2 YFSETQ. The CDR3 loop is CASSLSGGREQYF. CDR3 coding DNA: TGCGCCAGCAGCTTGTCGGGGGGACGCGAGCAGTACTTC.

The chain is built from TRBV6-4 and TRBJ2-3; TRBD1 might be the D (6 bases). The germline V and J ends were trimmed by 3 bases and 1 base, with 14 bases remaining between them. Germline V lookup: CDR1 MRHNA, CDR2 SNTAGT. This CDR3 contains 16 residues. For the CDR3, the DNA is TGTGCCAGCAGTGAAACACAGGGCGTTGGCACAGATACGCAGTATTTT. Protein product: CASSETQGVGTDTQYF.

The V call is TRBV18, the J call TRBJ2-7; 11 bases match TRBD1. V shed 6 bases, J shed 6 bases, and the junction held 4 bases outside the gene matches. Germline CDR1 KGHSH, CDR2 LQKENI. The CDR3 length is 13 residues. CDR3 in amino acids: CASSVDRGREQYF. The DNA for the CDR3 is TGTGCCAGCTCGGTGGACAGGGGGCGCGAGCAGTACTTC. The full variable domain, rest sourced from reference TRBV18 and TRBJ2-7, is NAGVMQNPRHLVRRRGQEARLRCSPMKGHSHVYWYRQLPEEGLKFMVYLQKENIIDESGMPKERFSAEFPKEGPSILRIQQVVRGDSAAYFCASSVDRGREQYFGPGTRLTVT.

The chain recombines TRBV7-9 with TRBJ2-7; the D gene is possibly TRBD1 (6 bases). The CDR3 runs 14 residues. Trimming pared 1 base from V and 2 bases from J, leaving 9 bases between. From germline, CDR1 is SEHNR and CDR2 FQNEAQ (reference sequence). The CDR3 loop reads CASSLEGEPYEQYF. The CDR3 nucleotides are TGTGCCAGCAGCTTAGAGGGGGAGCCCTACGAGCAGTACTTC.

The chain is built from TRBV27 and TRBJ1-3; unclear D gene. V lost 3 bases to trimming and J lost 0 bases, with 9 bases between them. The CDR3 sequence is 15 residues long. Germline V gene data show CDR1 as MNHEY and CDR2 as SMNVEV (reference sequence). CDR3 region: CASSFRRSSGNTIYF. The CDR3 DNA reads as TGTGCCAGCAGTTTTCGGCGGAGCTCTGGAAACACCATATATTTT.

This chain links TRBV18 with TRBJ2-7, with TRBD2 matching over 9 bases. Trimming took 6 bases from V and 3 from J; bases not matched to a gene: 6. This CDR3 region has 14 residues. CDR1 and CDR2 (germline): KGHSH, LQKENI. The CDR3 DNA follows: TGTGCCAGCTCGCAAGCGGGAGGCCTCTACGAGCAGTACTTC. Translation: CASSQAGGLYEQYF.

This clone was detected only a few times. V gene TRBV20-1 combines with J gene TRBJ2-1; 12 nucleotides line up with TRBD2. CDR1 and CDR2 (germline): DFQATT, SNEGSKA (reference sequence). The V and J ends lost 3 bases and 6 bases, in that order; junction bases with no gene match: 6. CDR3 length: 15 amino acids. DNA for the CDR3: TGCAGTGCTAGTTCGGCTAGCGGGAGGGCCAATGAGCAGTTCTTC. This translates into CSASSASGRANEQFF.

Remarks on this clone: Other nucleotide sequences from this sample produce the same CDR3. The J gene is TRBJ2-3, the V gene TRBV7-9; D not certain. The germline CDR1 and CDR2 sequences are SEHNR and FQNEAQ (reference sequence). This CDR3 has 12 amino acids. The V end was cut by 5 bases, the J end by 6 bases, with 9 bases between. This chain's CDR3 is CASSLHTDTQYF. The DNA of the CDR3 is TGTGCCAGCAGCCTCCACACGGATACGCAGTATTTT. Full variable domain (rest looked up from reference TRBV7-9 and TRBJ2-3): DTGVSQNPRHKITKRGQNVTFRCDPISEHNRLYWYRQTLGQGPEFLTYFQNEAQLEKSRLLSDRFSAERPKGSFSTLEIQRTEQGDSAMYLCASSLHTDTQYFGPGTRLTVL.

This clone was seen more than once but under ten times. The chain joins TRBV19 to TRBJ2-4, with TRBD2 matching 7 bases. With 8 bases clipped from V and 4 bases from J, the junction kept 8 bases outside the gene matches. This CDR3 has 14 residues. Germline CDR1 is LNHDA and CDR2 is SQIVND (reference sequence). The CDR3 nucleotides are TGTGCCAGTTCCCCCCAGCGGGGAAAAAACATTCAGTACTTC. Translation gives CASSPQRGKNIQYF.

The chain joins TRBV5-1 to TRBJ2-1; TRBD2 matches at 8 bases. This CDR3 has 15 amino acids. V was pared by 0 bases and J by 6 bases, with 5 bases of the junction left unmatched. CDR1 SGHRS and CDR2 YFSETQ come from the germline V gene. The CDR3 sequence is CASSLAGGRGNEQFF. CDR3 in DNA: TGCGCCAGCAGCTTGGCGGGAGGGCGGGGCAATGAGCAGTTCTTC.

The CDR3 loop is CASSRTSGRRSYEQYF. The DNA of the CDR3 is TGTGCCAGCAGCCGGACTAGCGGGAGGCGCTCCTACGAGCAGTACTTC. The chain joins TRBV7-9 to TRBJ2-7, with TRBD2 matching over 14 bases. CDR3 length equals 16 residues. J lost 0 bases, V lost 5 bases, and 3 bases had no gene match. Germline CDR1 is SEHNR and CDR2 is FQNEAQ (reference sequence). The complete variable domain, with remaining parts taken from reference TRBV7-9 and TRBJ2-7, reads DTGVSQNPRHKITKRGQNVTFRCDPISEHNRLYWYRQTLGQGPEFLTYFQNEAQLEKSRLLSDRFSAERPKGSFSTLEIQRTEQGDSAMYLCASSRTSGRRSYEQYFGPGTRLTVT.

This chain connects TRBV15 to TRBJ2-1; D gene ambiguous. The CDR3 is made up of 16 amino acids. V was cut by 1 base and J by 4 bases, with 14 bases left in between. Germline V gene data show CDR1 as LNHNV and CDR2 as YYDKDF (reference sequence). The CDR3 DNA follows: TGTGCCACCAGCAGAGTAAAGGATAAGCGTTACAATGAGCAGTTCTTC. This sequence encodes CATSRVKDKRYNEQFF.